A selection of T cell receptor beta chains follows, all from one sample in a study of blood T cell repertoires in COVID-19. The repertoire was sequenced with immunoSEQ multiplex PCR; TCRdb's copy has only in-frame clones and lacks some. The sample lists some 130,000 clones; 65% to 85% were seen once. Sequenced input: peripheral blood. Every receptor here comes from a woman of 80 years or more with acute or convalescent COVID-19. Each CDR3 is given without its conserved first and last residue. Some rows have no size entry. The others give once, few or many, or a class for an expanded clone.

v_call: TRBV6-6; clone_size: .; j_call: TRBJ1-2; cdr3_aa: ASSYVTGPGYT
v_call: TRBV4-3; clone_size: .; j_call: TRBJ2-2; cdr3_aa: ASSQVCTQKSNTGELF
v_call: TRBV6-5; clone_size: .; j_call: TRBJ1-2; cdr3_aa: ASSYLQGRYGYT
v_call: TRBV29-1; clone_size: few; j_call: TRBJ1-2; cdr3_aa: SVEGGDYGYT
v_call: TRBV6-2/TRBV6-3; clone_size: .; j_call: TRBJ1-2; cdr3_aa: ASSYPTGASYT
v_call: TRBV19; clone_size: few; j_call: TRBJ2-7; cdr3_aa: ASSMPPAYEQY
v_call: TRBV11-2; clone_size: few; j_call: TRBJ2-7; cdr3_aa: ASSAQVYEQY
v_call: TRBV6-2/TRBV6-3; clone_size: few; j_call: TRBJ1-5; cdr3_aa: ASSYSGGWGNQPQH
v_call: TRBV11-2; clone_size: .; j_call: TRBJ2-5; cdr3_aa: ASTALRASQETQY
v_call: TRBV30; clone_size: once; j_call: TRBJ1-2; cdr3_aa: AWTTGTTYGYT
v_call: TRBV5-1; clone_size: .; j_call: TRBJ1-2; cdr3_aa: ASSSEIAAGGYT
v_call: TRBV7-9; clone_size: .; j_call: TRBJ1-2; cdr3_aa: ASSPRSYYGYT
v_call: TRBV28; clone_size: .; j_call: TRBJ1-1; cdr3_aa: ASSPTGVNTEAF
v_call: TRBV19; clone_size: .; j_call: TRBJ1-2; cdr3_aa: ASRMDWGGYT